This T cell receptor (beta chain) was retrieved from a study of OX40 agonist ivuxolimab in advanced cancers. Turning to the study itself: Ivuxolimab was administered intravenously to patients at 0.01 to 10 mg/kg every 2 weeks. Patients treated during dose escalation were battling hepatocellular carcinoma, melanoma, renal cell or head and neck cancer. It was permissible to have had prior anti-PD-1, anti-PD-L1 or anti-CTLA-4 therapy, and around 41% had some.

Sequencing was performed with immunoSEQ multiplex PCR; in TCRdb, only in-frame clones are kept and a portion is missing. The sample holds tens of thousands of clones, 94% seen once. V dropped 6 bases and J dropped 4; count of bases not matched to a gene: 11. The CDR3 is 18 residues long. CDR1 is MNHEY, CDR2 SMNVEV, per germline (reference sequence). This TCR was sampled from an adult with an advanced solid tumor such as melanoma, head and neck, liver or kidney cancer. This rearrangement joins TRBV27 to TRBJ2-2; 13 bases fit TRBD2. Specimen: CD4+ or CD8+ T cells sorted from blood, collected in a trial of the OX40 agonist ivuxolimab. The CDR3 reads CASRSTSGRSSGTGELFF. In nucleotides, the CDR3 is TGTGCCAGCAGATCGACTAGCGGGAGGAGTTCGGGCACCGGGGAGCTGTTTTTT.